The 26 T cell receptor beta chains below come from one sample, sequenced in a study of T cells after yellow fever vaccination. TCRdb reprocessed the 5' RACE reads with MiXCR, giving one entry per CDR3 protein. The repertoire holds just under 600,000 distinct CDR3 sequences, with around an eighth as singletons. The sample here was PBMCs, taken on the day of the yellow fever booster vaccination. The receptors were gathered from a man aged 30-40 years who received the YFV17D yellow fever vaccine.

The V gene is TRBV7-9, the J gene TRBJ2-7; weak D call: TRBD1 (6 bases). Trimming took 2 bases from V and 2 from J, leaving 19 bases between them. There are 17 residues in the CDR3. Germline lookup yields CDR1 SEHNR and CDR2 FQNEAQ (reference sequence). CDR3 sequence (DNA): TGTGCCAGCAGCTTAAGGGCTCTAGGACAGAGTCCCTACGAGCAGTACTTC. Translating gives CASSLRALGQSPYEQYF. Full variable domain (outside the CDR3, taken from reference TRBV7-9 and TRBJ2-7): DTGVSQNPRHKITKRGQNVTFRCDPISEHNRLYWYRQTLGQGPEFLTYFQNEAQLEKSRLLSDRFSAERPKGSFSTLEIQRTEQGDSAMYLCASSLRALGQSPYEQYFGPGTRLTVT.

The chain couples TRBV29-1 to TRBJ2-7, with D tentatively TRBD2 (5 bases). Germline-derived CDR1 and CDR2 are SQVTM and ANQGSEA. V lost 4 bases and J 3 bases, leaving 10 bases between the germline ends. The CDR3 has 12 amino acids. CDR3 sequence (DNA): TGCAGCGTTGTAGGCGGGCTCTACGAGCAGTACTTC. Translated, it gives CSVVGGLYEQYF.

This clonotype was seen a handful of times. This chain connects TRBV7-2 to TRBJ2-2; D is uncertain. The CDR3 is 14 residues long. Trimming cost V 5 bases and J 13 bases, with 20 bases left between them. From germline, CDR1 is SGHTA and CDR2 FQGNSA. Here the CDR3 reads CASSVQLERYGLFF. DNA of the CDR3: TGTGCCAGCAGCGTACAGTTAGAGCGATACGGGCTGTTTTTT.

The chain couples TRBV20-1 to TRBJ2-3; D gene uncertain. V lost 6 bases and J lost 2, with 9 bases in between. Germline CDR1 reads DFQATT; CDR2 reads SNEGSKA (reference sequence). The CDR3 is 12 residues long. CDR3 residues: CSAPRTTDTQYF. CDR3 nucleotides: TGCAGTGCCCCCCGGACCACAGATACGCAGTATTTT.

V gene TRBV14 combines with J gene TRBJ2-3, with D possibly TRBD1 on 5 matching bases. CDR1 and CDR2 (germline): SGHDN, FVKESK. The V and J ends lost 0 bases and 2 bases respectively, with 12 bases between them. This CDR3 contains 16 residues. CDR3 loop: CASSQDPGPVTDTQYF. For the CDR3, the DNA is TGTGCCAGCAGCCAAGATCCAGGGCCGGTCACAGATACGCAGTATTTT.

This clonotype was observed at least ten times. V usage is TRBV7-8 and J usage is TRBJ2-3; D is unresolved. V was pared by 8 bases and J by 1 base, with 19 bases between. The CDR3 contains 16 residues. Germline values: CDR1 SGHVS, CDR2 FQNEAQ. In DNA form, the CDR3 reads TGTGCCAGCTGTAGAAAACCCCGGTCGCGCACAGATACGCAGTATTTT. Residues: CASCRKPRSRTDTQYF. Variable domain in full (rest from reference TRBV7-8 and TRBJ2-3): GAGVSQSPRYKVAKRGQDVALRCDPISGHVSLFWYQQALGQGPEFLTYFQNEAQLDKSGLPSDRFFAERPEGSVSTLKIQRTQQEDSAVYLCASCRKPRSRTDTQYFGPGTRLTVL.

This clonotype has more than one count but fewer than ten. This chain links TRBV7-2 with TRBJ2-7; D is possibly TRBD2 (7 bases). The ends were cut back, 5 bases at V and 5 bases at J, with 19 bases in the middle. The CDR3 covers 15 residues. CDR1 SGHTA and CDR2 FQGNSA come from the germline V gene. CDR3: CASSRSSGGGNEQYF. CDR3 nucleotides: TGTGCCAGCAGCCGATCCTCGGGGGGCGGCAACGAGCAGTACTTC.

This clonotype was recorded a few times. The chain couples TRBV19 to TRBJ2-1, with 10 bases matching TRBD2. Germline loops: CDR1 LNHDA, CDR2 SQIVND (reference sequence). CDR3 length: 15 residues. Unmatched junction bases numbered 11, after V lost 8 bases and J lost 7 bases. The CDR3 loop is CASQRIGLAENEQFF. CDR3 nucleotides: TGTGCCAGTCAAAGGATAGGACTAGCGGAAAATGAGCAGTTCTTC.

This clonotype appeared a few times. V gene TRBV6-2 or TRBV6-3 combines with J gene TRBJ1-2; D gene unclear. The V and J ends lost 5 bases and 4 bases respectively, with 8 bases between them. Germline CDR1 MNHEY, CDR2 SVGEGT. This CDR3 has 12 residues. The CDR3 DNA is TGTGCCAGCAGTGATGGGGTCTATGGCTACACCTTC. It specifies CASSDGVYGYTF.

This clonotype came up a few times. V and J are TRBV7-2 and TRBJ2-3; 9 bases are shared with TRBD2. After removal of 0 bases from V and 0 bases from J, the junction contained 4 bases not matched to a gene. Germline CDR1 SGHTA, CDR2 FQGNSA. The CDR3 spans 17 residues. The chain's CDR3 is CASSLAAGGPSTDTQYF. The CDR3 bases are TGTGCCAGCAGCTTAGCGGCGGGAGGGCCTAGCACAGATACGCAGTATTTT. Full variable domain (outside the CDR3, taken from reference TRBV7-2 and TRBJ2-3): GAGVSQSPSNKVTEKGKDVELRCDPISGHTALYWYRQSLGQGLEFLIYFQGNSAPDKSGLPSDRFSAERTGGSVSTLTIQRTQQEDSAVYLCASSLAAGGPSTDTQYFGPGTRLTVL.

This clonotype was seen repeatedly, ten times or more. The chain uses TRBV5-1 and TRBJ2-2; D is possibly TRBD2 (6 bases). Trimming removed 3 bases at V and 3 bases at J, with 21 bases between. This CDR3 has 18 residues. Germline assignment: CDR1 SGHRS and CDR2 YFSETQ. The CDR3 DNA is TGCGCCAGCAGCTCTGAAGGGACTGCCCGAACTTACACCGGGGAGCTGTTTTTT. This codes for CASSSEGTARTYTGELFF.

The chain employs TRBV2 and TRBJ2-1; D not certain. Germline assignment: CDR1 SNHLY and CDR2 FYNNEI. The CDR3 totals 12 residues. Trimming cost V 7 bases and J 7 bases, with 11 bases left between them. Here the CDR3 reads CASTERRNEQFF. In DNA form, the CDR3 reads TGTGCCAGCACCGAGAGACGGAATGAGCAGTTCTTC.

This clonotype was detected ten times or more. The chain joins TRBV6-2 or TRBV6-3 to TRBJ2-7; D might be TRBD2 (6 bases). CDR3 length: 15 residues. Trimming left V 4 bases short and J 6 bases short, with 19 bases between. Germline V lookup: CDR1 MNHEY, CDR2 SVGEGT. Here the CDR3 reads CASSSSRDFKTEQYF. CDR3 coding DNA: TGTGCCAGCAGTTCCTCCCGGGACTTTAAGACCGAGCAGTACTTC.

The CDR3 region is CASITGTRDGELFF. CDR3 coding DNA: TGTGCCAGCATCACCGGGACTAGGGACGGGGAGCTGTTTTTT. The chain combines TRBV5-6 with TRBJ2-2; 8 bases fit TRBD2. The CDR3 contains 14 residues. After removal of 6 bases from V and 7 bases from J, the junction contained 8 bases not matched to a gene. The germline V gene has CDR1 SGHDT and CDR2 YYEEEE.

This clonotype was observed a few times. The rearrangement uses TRBV5-1 and TRBJ1-1, with D hard to call. This CDR3 is built from 14 residues. The ends were cut back, 4 bases at V and 4 bases at J, with 14 bases in the middle. CDR1 and CDR2 from the germline V gene are SGHRS and YFSETQ. The CDR3 DNA follows: TGCGCCAGCAGCCCCCTGGCAGGCGCCACTGAAGCTTTCTTT. Amino acid sequence: CASSPLAGATEAFF.

The J gene is TRBJ2-7, the V gene TRBV14; unclear D gene. The CDR3 extends over 13 amino acids. Trimming took off 2 bases at V and 2 bases at J, with 7 bases between the two ends. CDR1 SGHDN and CDR2 FVKESK come from the germline V gene. The CDR3 protein is CASSQLVTYEQYF. CDR3 nucleotide sequence: TGTGCCAGCAGCCAATTGGTCACCTACGAGCAGTACTTC.

The table lists this clonotype with a few counts. The chain combines TRBV6-2 or TRBV6-3 with TRBJ2-5; 8 nucleotides agree with TRBD1. CDR1 is MNHEY, CDR2 SVGEGT, per germline. V shed 5 bases and J 5 bases; nucleotides not matched to a gene: 4. The CDR3 length is 13 residues. The CDR3 DNA follows: TGTGCCAGCAGTGGACAGGGTCTGGAGACCCAGTACTTC. Protein sequence: CASSGQGLETQYF.

This rearrangement joins TRBV7-2 to TRBJ2-3; D uncertain. Germline V lookup: CDR1 SGHTA, CDR2 FQGNSA. The CDR3 sequence is 16 residues long. Trimming cost V 1 base and J 4 bases, with 15 bases left between them. CDR3 bases: TGTGCCAGCAGCTTAGTGGTCAGCGTTGAAGCAGATACGCAGTATTTT. This codes for CASSLVVSVEADTQYF.

This chain joins TRBV27 and TRBJ2-7, with D possibly matching TRBD1 (7 bases). CDR1 and CDR2 from the germline V gene are MNHEY and SMNVEV (reference sequence). This CDR3 has 17 amino acids. V gave up 0 bases and J gave up 0 bases, with 15 bases separating them. CDR3 coding DNA: TGTGCCAGCAGTTTATCCCTCAGGGGGGCCATCTCCTACGAGCAGTACTTC. Translation: CASSLSLRGAISYEQYF.

This clonotype was seen only a few times. The chain couples TRBV11-2 to TRBJ2-7; D might be TRBD1 (6 bases). CDR1 and CDR2 from the germline V gene are SGHAT and FQNNGV. The CDR3 consists of 12 residues. The V and J ends lost 5 bases and 7 bases respectively, with 12 bases between them. The CDR3 region is CASSIMTGEQYF. CDR3 DNA sequence: TGTGCCAGCAGCATCATGACAGGAGAGCAGTACTTC.

This clonotype was detected a few times. In DNA, the CDR3 is TGCAGTGCTAGTCCCAGGGAAAGTCAGCCCCAGCATTTT. Translating gives CSASPRESQPQHF. This chain joins TRBV20-1 and TRBJ1-5, with D tentatively TRBD1 (5 bases). The CDR3 covers 13 residues. The germline V gene encodes CDR1 DFQATT and CDR2 SNEGSKA (reference sequence). V was clipped by 3 bases and J by 6 bases, with 12 bases between them.

This clonotype was counted only a few times. This chain connects TRBV19 to TRBJ1-1, with a possible D match to TRBD1 (5 bases). This CDR3 contains 14 residues. The germline V gene has CDR1 LNHDA and CDR2 SQIVND (reference sequence). V lost 11 bases and J 4 bases, leaving 20 bases between the germline ends. The CDR3 nucleotides read TGTGCCTCCCGAGGTACCGCGGGGGTCACTGAAGCTTTCTTT. This gives the protein CASRGTAGVTEAFF.

This chain's CDR3 is CATRRPRDLLSNEQFF. The CDR3 DNA reads TGTGCCACCCGAAGACCCAGGGACCTGTTATCCAATGAGCAGTTCTTC. The chain employs TRBV6-2 or TRBV6-3 and TRBJ2-1; D is possibly TRBD1 or TRBD2 (5 bases each). CDR3 length equals 16 residues. The V and J ends lost 10 bases and 6 bases respectively, with 25 bases between them. CDR1 is MNHEY and CDR2 is SVGEGT in the germline V gene.

J is TRBJ2-1 and V is TRBV6-2 or TRBV6-3; D is unresolved. V gave up 0 bases and J gave up 5 bases, with 14 bases separating them. Germline V gene data show CDR1 as MNHEY and CDR2 as SVGEGT. The CDR3 is 16 residues long. The DNA for the CDR3 is TGTGCCAGCAGTTACTCTCCGGTGGGTTCAGACAATGAGCAGTTCTTC. Protein: CASSYSPVGSDNEQFF.

A few counts support this clonotype. The genes are TRBV29-1 and TRBJ1-4; maybe TRBD1 (5 bases). The germline V gene encodes CDR1 SQVTM and CDR2 ANQGSEA. With 3 bases removed from V and 8 bases from J, the gap between germline ends came to 13 bases. CDR3 length: 13 amino acids. The CDR3 reads CSVEELAGEKLFF. CDR3 sequence (DNA): TGCAGCGTTGAGGAGCTCGCAGGGGAAAAACTGTTTTTT. Together with reference TRBV29-1 and TRBJ1-4, the CDR3 gives the full variable domain: SAVISQKPSRDICQRGTSLTIQCQVDSQVTMMFWYRQQPGQSLTLIATANQGSEATYESGFVIDKFPISRPNLTFSTLTVSNMSPEDSSIYLCSVEELAGEKLFFGSGTQLSVL.

This clonotype was observed a handful of times. This chain connects TRBV20-1 to TRBJ2-7; D is possibly TRBD2 (6 bases). Germline loops: CDR1 DFQATT, CDR2 SNEGSKA (reference sequence). The CDR3 runs to 16 residues. V lost 5 bases, J lost 5 bases, and 25 bases lay in between. This chain's CDR3 is CSARFTPGLSPDEQYF. The DNA of the CDR3 is TGCAGTGCTCGATTCACTCCGGGACTCTCTCCGGACGAGCAGTACTTC.